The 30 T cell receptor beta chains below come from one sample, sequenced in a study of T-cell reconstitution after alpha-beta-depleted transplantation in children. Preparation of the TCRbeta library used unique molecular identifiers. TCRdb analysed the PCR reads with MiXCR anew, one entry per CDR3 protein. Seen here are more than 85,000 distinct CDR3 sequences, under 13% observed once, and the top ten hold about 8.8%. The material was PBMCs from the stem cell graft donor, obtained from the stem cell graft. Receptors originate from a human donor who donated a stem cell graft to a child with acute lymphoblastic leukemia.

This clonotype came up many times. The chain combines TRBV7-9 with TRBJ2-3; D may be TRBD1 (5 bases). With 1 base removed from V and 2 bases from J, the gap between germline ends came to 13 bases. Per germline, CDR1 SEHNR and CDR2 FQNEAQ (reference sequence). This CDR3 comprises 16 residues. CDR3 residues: CASSLVGRGTTDTQYF. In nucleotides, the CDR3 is TGTGCCAGCAGCTTAGTCGGAAGGGGAACCACAGATACGCAGTATTTT.

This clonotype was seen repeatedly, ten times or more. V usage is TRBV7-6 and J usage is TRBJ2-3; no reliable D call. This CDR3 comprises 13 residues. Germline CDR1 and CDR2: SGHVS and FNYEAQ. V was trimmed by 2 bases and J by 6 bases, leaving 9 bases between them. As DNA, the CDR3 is TGTGCCAGCAGCTTAACGCCGTGGGATACGCAGTATTTT. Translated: CASSLTPWDTQYF.

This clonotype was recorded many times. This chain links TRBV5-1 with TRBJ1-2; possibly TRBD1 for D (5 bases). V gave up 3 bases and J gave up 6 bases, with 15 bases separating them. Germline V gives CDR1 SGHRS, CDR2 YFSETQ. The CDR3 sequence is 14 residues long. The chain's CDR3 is CASSSSGGEDGYTF. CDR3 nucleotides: TGCGCCAGCAGCTCCTCGGGGGGGGAGGATGGCTACACCTTC.

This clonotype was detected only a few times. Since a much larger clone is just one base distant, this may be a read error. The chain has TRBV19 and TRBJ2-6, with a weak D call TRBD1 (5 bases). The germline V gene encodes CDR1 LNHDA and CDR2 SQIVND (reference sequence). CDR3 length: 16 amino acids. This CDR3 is CASSISLGSGANGLTF. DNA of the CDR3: TGTGCCAGTAGTATTTCCCTGGGCTCTGGGGCCAACGGCCTGACTTTC.

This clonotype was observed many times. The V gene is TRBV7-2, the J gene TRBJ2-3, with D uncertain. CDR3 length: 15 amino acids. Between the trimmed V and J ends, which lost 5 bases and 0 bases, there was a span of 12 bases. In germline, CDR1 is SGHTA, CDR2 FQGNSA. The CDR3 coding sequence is TGTGCCAGCAGCAAGGCCTCCTTCAGCACAGATACGCAGTATTTT. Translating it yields CASSKASFSTDTQYF. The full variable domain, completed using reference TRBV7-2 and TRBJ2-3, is GAGVSQSPSNKVTEKGKDVELRCDPISGHTALYWYRQSLGQGLEFLIYFQGNSAPDKSGLPSDRFSAERTGGSVSTLTIQRTQQEDSAVYLCASSKASFSTDTQYFGPGTRLTVL.

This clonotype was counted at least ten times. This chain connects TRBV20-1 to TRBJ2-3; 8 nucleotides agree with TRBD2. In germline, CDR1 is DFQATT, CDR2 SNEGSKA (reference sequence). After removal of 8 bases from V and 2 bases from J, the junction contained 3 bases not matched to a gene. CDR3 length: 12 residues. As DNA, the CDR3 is TGCAGTCGAGCGGGGGACACAGATACGCAGTATTTT. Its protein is CSRAGDTDTQYF.

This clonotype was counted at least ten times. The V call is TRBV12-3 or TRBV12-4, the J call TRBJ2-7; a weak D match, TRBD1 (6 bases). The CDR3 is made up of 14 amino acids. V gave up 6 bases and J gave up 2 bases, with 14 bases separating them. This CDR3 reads CASSPQGWAYEQYF. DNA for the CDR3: TGTGCCAGCAGCCCCCAGGGGTGGGCCTACGAGCAGTACTTC.

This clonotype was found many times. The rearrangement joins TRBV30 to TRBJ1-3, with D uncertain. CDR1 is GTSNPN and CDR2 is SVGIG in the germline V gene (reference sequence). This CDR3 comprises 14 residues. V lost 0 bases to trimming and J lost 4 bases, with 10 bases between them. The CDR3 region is CAWSVGVGGNTIYF. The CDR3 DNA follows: TGTGCCTGGAGTGTTGGGGTAGGAGGAAACACCATATATTTT.

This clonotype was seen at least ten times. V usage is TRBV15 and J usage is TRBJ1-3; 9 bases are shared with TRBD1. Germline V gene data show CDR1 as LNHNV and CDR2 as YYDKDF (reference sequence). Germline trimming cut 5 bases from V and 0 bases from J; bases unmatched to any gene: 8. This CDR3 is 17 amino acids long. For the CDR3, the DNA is TGTGCCACCAGCGCCCGGGACAGGGCCTTCTCTGGAAACACCATATATTTT. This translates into CATSARDRAFSGNTIYF.

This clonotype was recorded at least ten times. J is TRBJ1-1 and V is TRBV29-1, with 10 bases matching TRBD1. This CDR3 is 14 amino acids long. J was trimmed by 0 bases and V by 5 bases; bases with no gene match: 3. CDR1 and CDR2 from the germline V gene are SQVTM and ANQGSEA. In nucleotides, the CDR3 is TGCAGCGTTATTGACAGGGGGCTGAACACTGAAGCTTTCTTT. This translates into CSVIDRGLNTEAFF. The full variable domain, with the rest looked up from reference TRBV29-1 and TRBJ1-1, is SAVISQKPSRDICQRGTSLTIQCQVDSQVTMMFWYRQQPGQSLTLIATANQGSEATYESGFVIDKFPISRPNLTFSTLTVSNMSPEDSSIYLCSVIDRGLNTEAFFGQGTRLTVV.

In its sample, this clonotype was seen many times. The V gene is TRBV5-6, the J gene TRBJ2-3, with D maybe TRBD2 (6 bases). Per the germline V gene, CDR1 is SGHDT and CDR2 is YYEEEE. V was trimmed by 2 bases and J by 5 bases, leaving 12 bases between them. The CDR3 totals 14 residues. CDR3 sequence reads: CASSLGGAGDTQYF. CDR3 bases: TGTGCCAGCAGCTTAGGAGGGGCAGGAGATACGCAGTATTTT.

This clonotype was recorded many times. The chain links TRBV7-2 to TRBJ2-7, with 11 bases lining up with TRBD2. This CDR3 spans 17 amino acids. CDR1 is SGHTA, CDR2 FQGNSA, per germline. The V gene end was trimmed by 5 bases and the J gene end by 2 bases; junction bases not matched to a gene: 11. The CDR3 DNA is TGTGCCAGCAGCCCCAACCAGACTAGCGGGGACCCCTACGAGCAGTACTTC. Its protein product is CASSPNQTSGDPYEQYF.

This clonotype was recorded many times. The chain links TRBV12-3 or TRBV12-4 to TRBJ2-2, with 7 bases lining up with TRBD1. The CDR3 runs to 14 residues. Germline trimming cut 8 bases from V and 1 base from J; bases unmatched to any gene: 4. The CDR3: CASPGQRNTGELFF. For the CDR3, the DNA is TGTGCCAGCCCGGGACAGCGGAACACCGGGGAGCTGTTTTTT.

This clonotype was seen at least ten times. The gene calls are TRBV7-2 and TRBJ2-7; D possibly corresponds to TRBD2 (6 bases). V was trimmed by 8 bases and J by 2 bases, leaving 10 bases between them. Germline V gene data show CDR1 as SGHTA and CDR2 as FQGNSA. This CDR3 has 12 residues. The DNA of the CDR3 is TGTGCCAGCGGGACTCTTACCTACGAGCAGTACTTC. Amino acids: CASGTLTYEQYF.

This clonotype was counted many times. The CDR3 is CASSLRTQQETQYF. CDR3 bases: TGTGCCAGCAGCTTAAGGACTCAGCAAGAGACCCAGTACTTC. The gene calls are TRBV7-2 and TRBJ2-5, with D possibly TRBD2 on 5 matching bases. There are 14 residues in the CDR3. V was cut by 2 bases and J by 2 bases, with 9 bases left in between. Germline lookup yields CDR1 SGHTA and CDR2 FQGNSA.

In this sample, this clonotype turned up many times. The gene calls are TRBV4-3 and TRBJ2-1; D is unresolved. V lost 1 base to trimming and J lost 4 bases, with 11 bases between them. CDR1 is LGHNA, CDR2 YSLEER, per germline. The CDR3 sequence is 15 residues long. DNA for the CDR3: TGCGCCAGCAGCCAAGTCCTTAAGGGTTACAATGAGCAGTTCTTC. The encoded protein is CASSQVLKGYNEQFF.

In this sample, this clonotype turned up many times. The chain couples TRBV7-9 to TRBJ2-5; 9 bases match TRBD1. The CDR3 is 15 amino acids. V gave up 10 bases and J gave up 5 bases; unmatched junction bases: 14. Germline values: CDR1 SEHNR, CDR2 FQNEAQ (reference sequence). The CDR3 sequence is CATHLSDRGWETQYF. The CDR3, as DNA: TGTGCCACCCACCTTTCTGACAGGGGGTGGGAGACCCAGTACTTC.

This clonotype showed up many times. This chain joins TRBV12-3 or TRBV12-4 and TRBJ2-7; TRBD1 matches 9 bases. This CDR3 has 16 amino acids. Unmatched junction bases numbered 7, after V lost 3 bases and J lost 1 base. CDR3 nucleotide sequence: TGTGCCAGCAGTTTCGGGACAGGGCGCACTTCCTACGAGCAGTACTTC. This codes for CASSFGTGRTSYEQYF.

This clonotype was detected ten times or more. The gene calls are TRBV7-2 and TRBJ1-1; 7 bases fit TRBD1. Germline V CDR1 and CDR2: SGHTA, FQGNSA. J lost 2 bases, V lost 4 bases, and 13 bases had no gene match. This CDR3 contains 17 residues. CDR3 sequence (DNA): TGTGCCAGCAGCTACCGGACAGGTCAAAGGGTCAACACTGAAGCTTTCTTT. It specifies CASSYRTGQRVNTEAFF. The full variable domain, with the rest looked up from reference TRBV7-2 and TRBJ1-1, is GAGVSQSPSNKVTEKGKDVELRCDPISGHTALYWYRQSLGQGLEFLIYFQGNSAPDKSGLPSDRFSAERTGGSVSTLTIQRTQQEDSAVYLCASSYRTGQRVNTEAFFGQGTRLTVV.

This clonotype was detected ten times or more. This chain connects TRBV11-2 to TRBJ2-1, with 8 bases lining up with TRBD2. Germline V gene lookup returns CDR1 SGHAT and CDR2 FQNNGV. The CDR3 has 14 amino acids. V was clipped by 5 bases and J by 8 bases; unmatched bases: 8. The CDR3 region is CASSRSGGSYEQFF. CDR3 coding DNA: TGTGCCAGCAGCCGGAGCGGGGGAAGCTATGAGCAGTTCTTC.

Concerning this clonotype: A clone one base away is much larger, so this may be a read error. In nucleotides, the CDR3 is TGTCCCAGTAGAGCGGACAGGTGGACTGAAGCTTTCTTT. Amino acid sequence: CPSRADRWTEAFF. The chain links TRBV19 to TRBJ1-1, with 7 bases that match TRBD1. This CDR3 has 13 amino acids. CDR1 is LNHDA and CDR2 is SQIVND in the germline V gene (reference sequence).

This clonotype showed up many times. CDR3 loop: CASSFTAGEGAEAFF. DNA for the CDR3: TGTGCCAGCAGCTTCACGGCGGGGGAGGGGGCTGAAGCTTTCTTT. The rearrangement uses TRBV7-2 and TRBJ1-1; tentatively, D is TRBD1 (6 bases). V was trimmed by 3 bases and J by 6 bases, leaving 17 bases between them. Germline assignment: CDR1 SGHTA and CDR2 FQGNSA. The CDR3 is made up of 15 amino acids.

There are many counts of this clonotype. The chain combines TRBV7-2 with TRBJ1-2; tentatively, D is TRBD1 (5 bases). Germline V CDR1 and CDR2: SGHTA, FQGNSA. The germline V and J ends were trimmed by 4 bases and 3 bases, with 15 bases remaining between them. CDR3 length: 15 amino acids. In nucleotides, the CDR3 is TGTGCCAGCAGCTCTTTTCGGGGGATGGACTATGGCTACACCTTC. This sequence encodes CASSSFRGMDYGYTF.

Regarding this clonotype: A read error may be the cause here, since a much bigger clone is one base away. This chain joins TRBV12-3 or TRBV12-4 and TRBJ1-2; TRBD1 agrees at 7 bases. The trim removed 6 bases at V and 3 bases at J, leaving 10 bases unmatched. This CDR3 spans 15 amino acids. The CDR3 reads CASSIGQASDYGYTF. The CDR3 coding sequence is TGTGCCAGCAGCATAGGACAGGCCAGTGACTATGGCTACACCTTC.

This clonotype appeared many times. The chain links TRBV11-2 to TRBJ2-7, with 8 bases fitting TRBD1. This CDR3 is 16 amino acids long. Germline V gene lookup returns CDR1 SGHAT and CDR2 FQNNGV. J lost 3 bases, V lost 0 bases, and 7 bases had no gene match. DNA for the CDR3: TGTGCCAGCAGCTTAGAGACAGGGGCTTTTTTCTACGAGCAGTACTTC. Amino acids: CASSLETGAFFYEQYF.

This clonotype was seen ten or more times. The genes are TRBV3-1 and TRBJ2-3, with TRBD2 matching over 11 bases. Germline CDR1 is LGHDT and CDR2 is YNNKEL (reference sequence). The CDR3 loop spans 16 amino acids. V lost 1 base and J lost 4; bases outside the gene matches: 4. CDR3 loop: CASSQGGSGRADTQYF. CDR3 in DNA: TGTGCCAGCAGCCAAGGTGGTAGCGGGAGGGCAGATACGCAGTATTTT.

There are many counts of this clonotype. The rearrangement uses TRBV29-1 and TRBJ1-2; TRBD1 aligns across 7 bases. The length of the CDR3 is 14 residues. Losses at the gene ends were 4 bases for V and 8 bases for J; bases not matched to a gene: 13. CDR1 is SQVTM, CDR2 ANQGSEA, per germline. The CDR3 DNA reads TGCAGCGTTGGGGTCAGACAGGGTTCGGTCGGCTACACCTTC. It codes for CSVGVRQGSVGYTF.

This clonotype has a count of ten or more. The CDR3 region has the DNA TGCGCCAGCAGCCTCCGGACAGGGAGAGATACGCAGTATTTT. It is translated as CASSLRTGRDTQYF. The chain combines TRBV5-1 with TRBJ2-3; 8 nucleotides agree with TRBD1. CDR1 and CDR2 (germline): SGHRS, YFSETQ. After removal of 4 bases from V and 5 bases from J, the junction contained 6 bases not matched to a gene. This CDR3 region has 14 residues.

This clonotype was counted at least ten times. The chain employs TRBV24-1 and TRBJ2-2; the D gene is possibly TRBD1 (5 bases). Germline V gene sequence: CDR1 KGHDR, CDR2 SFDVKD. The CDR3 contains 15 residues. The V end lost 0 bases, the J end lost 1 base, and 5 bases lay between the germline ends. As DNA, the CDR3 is TGTGCCACCAGTGATTTGGGACAGAACACCGGGGAGCTGTTTTTT. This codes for CATSDLGQNTGELFF.

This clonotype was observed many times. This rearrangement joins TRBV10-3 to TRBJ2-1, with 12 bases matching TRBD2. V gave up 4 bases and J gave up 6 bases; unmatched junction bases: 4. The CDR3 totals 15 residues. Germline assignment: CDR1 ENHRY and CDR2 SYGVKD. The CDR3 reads CAISGTSGDSNEQFF. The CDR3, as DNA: TGTGCCATCAGTGGGACTAGCGGGGATAGCAATGAGCAGTTCTTC.